This note documents a single T cell receptor (beta chain) sequence. This clonotype was found many times. Its antigen remains undetermined. No base-level quality is on record; no much larger clone is a single base apart. The data were taken from a study of early T cells in non-severe SARS-CoV-2 infection (dated by TCRdb to the early 2020s). Notes on the research overall: Bulk RNA from unsorted whole blood was used for TCR sequencing, so alpha and beta chains could not be paired. Results the study describes overall, beyond this receptor: VDJdb matching was skewed toward anti-spike CD8 responses and likely underestimated virus-specific expansions by missing private and CD4 specificities.

The library was made by 5' RACE. Sequencing took place on a NextSeq 500. To correct for sequencing error and PCR bias, the TCR library protocol tagged individual cDNA molecules with unique molecular identifiers. Sequencing covered both TCR alpha and beta chains, and within each sample the abundances of alpha and beta sequences were tightly co-correlated. In the source study's methods: V gene, J gene and CDR3 annotation of TCR sequences was performed with Decombinator V4. TCRs were defined as expanded if a significant change between any two time points was detected under a Poisson model with p below 0.0001. TCR abundances were normalised to the total number of TCRs sequenced per sample and were expressed as counts per million. VDJdb, accessed 1 November 2021, was searched for CMV, EBV and SARS-CoV-2 annotated TCRs, with TCRs annotated for multiple antigens excluded. TCRdb reprocessed the public reads (quality trimming at Q25 with fastp, clone calling with MiXCR) and kept in-frame beta chains. Records with the same CDR3 protein are collapsed into one entry carrying the most frequent genes and DNA. The V and J calls and clone size come from TCRdb's table, not from the authors' own analysis. The sample table records more than 45,000 distinct CDR3 sequences; roughly 12% of these occur just once. Roughly 5% of the sample belongs to the ten largest clones.

The study was a case-control design nested within a healthcare worker cohort in London, UK, with weekly nasopharyngeal swab PCR tests and blood sampling. Healthcare workers were recruited between 23 and 31 March 2020, during the week of the UK lockdown, and were followed weekly for up to roughly 16 weeks. Sequencing was done on a sample of whole blood. The clonotype originates from an adult who was a healthcare worker with PCR-confirmed SARS-CoV-2 infection or an uninfected control (not recorded which).

The nucleotide sequence reads TGTGCCTGGAGTGGGGGTATGAACACTGAAGCTTTCTTT. Its protein reads: CAWSGGMNTEAFF. The sequence joins TRBV30 to TRBJ1-1; there is no confident call for the D gene. CDR1 and CDR2, per the germline V gene (reference sequence), are GTSNPN and SVGIG. Cut back by 1 base and 0 bases, the V and J ends lie 6 bases apart. The CDR3 numbers 13 residues from cysteine through phenylalanine. Left in the record is the CDR3 DNA by itself, 39 bases read in frame from the first base.